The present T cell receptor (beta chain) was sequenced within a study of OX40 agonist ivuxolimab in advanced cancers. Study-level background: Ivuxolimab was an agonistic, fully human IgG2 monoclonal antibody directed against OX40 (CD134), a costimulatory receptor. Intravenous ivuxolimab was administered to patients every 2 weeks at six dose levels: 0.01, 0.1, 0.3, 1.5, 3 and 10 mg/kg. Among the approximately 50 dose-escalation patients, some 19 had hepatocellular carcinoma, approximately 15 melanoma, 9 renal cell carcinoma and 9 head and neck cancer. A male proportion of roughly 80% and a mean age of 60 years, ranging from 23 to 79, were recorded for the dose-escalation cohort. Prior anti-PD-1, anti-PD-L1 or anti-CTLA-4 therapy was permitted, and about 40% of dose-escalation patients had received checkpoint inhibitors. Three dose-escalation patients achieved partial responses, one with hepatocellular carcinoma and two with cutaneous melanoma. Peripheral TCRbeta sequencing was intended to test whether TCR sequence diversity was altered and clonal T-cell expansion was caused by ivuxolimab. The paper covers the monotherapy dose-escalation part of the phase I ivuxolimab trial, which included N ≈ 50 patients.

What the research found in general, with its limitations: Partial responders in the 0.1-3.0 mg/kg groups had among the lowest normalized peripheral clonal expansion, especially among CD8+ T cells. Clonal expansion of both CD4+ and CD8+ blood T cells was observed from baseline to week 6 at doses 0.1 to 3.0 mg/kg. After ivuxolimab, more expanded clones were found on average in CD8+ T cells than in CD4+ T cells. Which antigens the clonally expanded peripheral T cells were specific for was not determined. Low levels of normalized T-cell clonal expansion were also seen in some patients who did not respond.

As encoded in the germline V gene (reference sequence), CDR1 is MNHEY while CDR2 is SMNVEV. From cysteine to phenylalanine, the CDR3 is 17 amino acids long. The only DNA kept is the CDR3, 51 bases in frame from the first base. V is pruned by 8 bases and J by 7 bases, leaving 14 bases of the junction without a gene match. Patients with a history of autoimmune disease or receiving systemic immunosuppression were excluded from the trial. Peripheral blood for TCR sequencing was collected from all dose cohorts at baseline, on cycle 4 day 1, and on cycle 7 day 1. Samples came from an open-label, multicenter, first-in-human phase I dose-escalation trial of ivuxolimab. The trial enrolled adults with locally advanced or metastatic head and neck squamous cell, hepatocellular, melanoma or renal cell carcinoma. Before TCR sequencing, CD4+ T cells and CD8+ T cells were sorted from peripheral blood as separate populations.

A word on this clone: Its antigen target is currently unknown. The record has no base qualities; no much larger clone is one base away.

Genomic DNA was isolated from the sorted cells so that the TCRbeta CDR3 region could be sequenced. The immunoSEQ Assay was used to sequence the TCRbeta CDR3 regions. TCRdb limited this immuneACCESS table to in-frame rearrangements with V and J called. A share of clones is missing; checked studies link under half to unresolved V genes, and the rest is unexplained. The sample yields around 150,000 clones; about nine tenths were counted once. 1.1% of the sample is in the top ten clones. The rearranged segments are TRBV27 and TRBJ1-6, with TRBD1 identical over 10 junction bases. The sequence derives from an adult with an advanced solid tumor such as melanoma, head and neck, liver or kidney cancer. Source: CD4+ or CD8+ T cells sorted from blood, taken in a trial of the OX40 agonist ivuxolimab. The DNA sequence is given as TGTGCCAGCGGACCTGACAGGGGGCATTACTTAAATTCACCCCTCCACTTT. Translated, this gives CASGPDRGHYLNSPLHF.